What follows are 18 T cell receptor beta chains derived from one specimen sequenced in a study of T cell responses to AZD1222 COVID-19 vaccine. The method was immunoSEQ multiplex PCR; TCRdb's version includes in-frame clones alone and lacks a portion of them. The sample holds some 150,000 clones; around nine tenths are singletons and the top ten take approximately 6.6%. Sample: peripheral blood, taken after recovery from COVID-19. These TCRs come from an adult who had recovered from COVID-19.

The chain couples TRBV19 to TRBJ2-7; D may be TRBD1 (6 bases). CDR1 is LNHDA, CDR2 SQIVND, per germline (reference sequence). This CDR3 is built from 12 residues. Trimming removed 5 bases at V and 7 bases at J, with 12 bases between. CDR3 DNA: TGTGCCAGTAGTTACAGGGCTGGGGAGCAGTACTTC. It encodes CASSYRAGEQYF. The full variable domain, its missing parts supplied by reference TRBV19 and TRBJ2-7, is DGGITQSPKYLFRKEGQNVTLSCEQNLNHDAMYWYRQDPGQGLRLIYYSQIVNDFQKGDIAEGYSVSREKKESFPLTVTSAQKNPTAFYLCASSYRAGEQYFGPGTRLTVT.

J is TRBJ1-5 and V is TRBV4-3; no firm D call. The CDR3 sequence is 16 residues long. Trimming stripped 0 bases from V and 5 bases from J, with 14 bases between. In germline, CDR1 is LGHNA, CDR2 YSLEER. The CDR3 sequence: CASSQEVSGLDQPQHF. The CDR3 nucleotides are TGCGCCAGCAGCCAAGAAGTCTCTGGGCTTGATCAGCCCCAGCATTTT.

This chain uses TRBV7-9 with TRBJ1-1; TRBD1 aligns across 7 bases. The CDR3 length is 14 residues. Per the germline V gene, CDR1 is SEHNR and CDR2 is FQNEAQ (reference sequence). V dropped 5 bases and J dropped 10; count of bases not matched to a gene: 13. CDR3 amino acids: CASSPGTELPRAFF. CDR3 nucleotides: TGTGCCAGCAGCCCAGGGACAGAGCTTCCTAGAGCTTTCTTT. Full variable domain (missing parts from reference TRBV7-9 and TRBJ1-1): DTGVSQNPRHKITKRGQNVTFRCDPISEHNRLYWYRQTLGQGPEFLTYFQNEAQLEKSRLLSDRFSAERPKGSFSTLEIQRTEQGDSAMYLCASSPGTELPRAFFGQGTRLTVV.

The chain joins TRBV28 to TRBJ1-2; D unresolved. This CDR3 comprises 14 residues. The germline CDR1 and CDR2 sequences are MDHEN and SYDVKM. V was cut by 1 base and J by 4 bases, with 10 bases left in between. CDR3 residues: CASSLLGQIYGYTF. In DNA, the CDR3 is TGTGCCAGCAGTTTATTGGGCCAGATCTATGGCTACACCTTC.

The genes are TRBV2 and TRBJ1-6, with no clear D. Trimming took off 5 bases at V and 7 bases at J, with 9 bases between the two ends. This CDR3 is built from 13 residues. CDR1 and CDR2 from the germline V gene are SNHLY and FYNNEI. The chain's CDR3 is CASSRQANSPLHF. CDR3 coding DNA: TGTGCCAGCAGTCGGCAGGCAAATTCACCCCTCCACTTT.

This chain links TRBV7-3 with TRBJ2-3; tentative D call: TRBD2 (6 bases). V was clipped by 5 bases and J by 6 bases, with 18 bases between them. The CDR3 covers 15 residues. Germline V CDR1 and CDR2: SGHTA, FQGTGA. As DNA, the CDR3 is TGTGCCAGCAGCCGCGGGACTGCACGGGGGGATACGCAGTATTTT. As protein: CASSRGTARGDTQYF. Full variable domain (rest looked up from reference TRBV7-3 and TRBJ2-3): GAGVSQTPSNKVTEKGKYVELRCDPISGHTALYWYRQSLGQGPEFLIYFQGTGAADDSGLPNDRFFAVRPEGSVSTLKIQRTERGDSAVYLCASSRGTARGDTQYFGPGTRLTVL.

The J gene is TRBJ1-6, the V gene TRBV15; D is unclear. V dropped 0 bases and J dropped 10 bases, with 13 bases sitting between them. The CDR3 totals 15 residues. Germline-derived CDR1 and CDR2 are LNHNV and YYDKDF (reference sequence). CDR3 protein: CATSRDRAGGSPLHF. CDR3 DNA: TGTGCCACCAGCAGAGATAGGGCAGGAGGGTCACCCCTCCACTTT.

CDR3 nucleotide sequence: TGTGCCAGCAGCGCCAGTTCCGGGACCCAGCAGTTCTTC. Protein: CASSASSGTQQFF. V is TRBV9 and J is TRBJ2-1; perhaps D is TRBD1 or TRBD2 (5 bases each). CDR3 length equals 13 residues. CDR1 and CDR2 (germline): SGDLS, YYNGEE. With 3 bases removed from V and 11 bases from J, the gap between germline ends came to 15 bases.

The V call is TRBV9, the J call TRBJ2-1, with 9 bases lining up with TRBD2. The V and J ends lost 4 bases and 7 bases, in that order; junction bases with no gene match: 6. This CDR3 comprises 14 residues. Germline V gene data show CDR1 as SGDLS and CDR2 as YYNGEE. The CDR3 region has the DNA TGTGCCAGCAGCTTAAGGACTAGCGAGAATGAGCAGTTCTTC. It yields the protein CASSLRTSENEQFF.

This clone was detected once. The gene calls are TRBV5-8 and TRBJ2-5; D might be TRBD1 (7 bases). CDR3 length: 14 residues. The germline V gene has CDR1 SGHTS and CDR2 YDEGEE. Trimming removed 4 bases from V and 5 bases from J, with 15 bases in between. CDR3 sequence (DNA): TGTGCCAGCAGCATTTACAGGGGAGGTGAGACCCAGTACTTC. Translating it yields CASSIYRGGETQYF.

This sequence joins TRBV28 and TRBJ1-6, with D perhaps TRBD1 (5 bases). CDR1 and CDR2 from the germline V gene are MDHEN and SYDVKM. The CDR3 covers 15 residues. Trimming pared 3 bases from V and 7 bases from J, leaving 13 bases between. The CDR3 loop reads CASSLGGRSNSPLHF. The CDR3 DNA reads TGTGCCAGCAGTTTGGGGGGAAGATCGAATTCACCCCTCCACTTT.

The rearrangement joins TRBV5-1 to TRBJ1-2; 7 positions match TRBD1. The junction had 13 bases not matched to a gene; V was cut back by 1 base and J by 7 bases. Germline CDR1 SGHRS, CDR2 YFSETQ. There are 16 residues in the CDR3. The CDR3 spells CASSLSRDSSYVGYTF. The CDR3 DNA follows: TGCGCCAGCAGCTTGTCCCGGGACAGCTCCTATGTTGGCTACACCTTC. Drawing the rest from reference TRBV5-1 and TRBJ1-2, the complete variable domain is KAGVTQTPRYLIKTRGQQVTLSCSPISGHRSVSWYQQTPGQGLQFLFEYFSETQRNKGNFPGRFSGRQFSNSRSEMNVSTLELGDSALYLCASSLSRDSSYVGYTFGSGTRLTVV.

This clone was picked up a small number of times. This chain uses TRBV24-1 with TRBJ2-2; D may be TRBD2 (5 bases). V was shortened by 0 bases and J by 5 bases, with 12 bases between the two germline ends. The CDR3 runs 16 residues. Germline values: CDR1 KGHDR, CDR2 SFDVKD. CDR3 nucleotides: TGTGCCACCAGTGATTTGATGGGGAGCGATACCGGGGAGCTGTTTTTT. It translates to CATSDLMGSDTGELFF.

Here the CDR3 reads CASSLSGTSGGATDTQYF. The CDR3 DNA is TGTGCCAGCAGTCTCTCGGGGACTAGCGGGGGGGCCACAGATACGCAGTATTTT. The chain recombines TRBV2 with TRBJ2-3; 16 nucleotides match TRBD2. V lost 5 bases and J lost 2; bases outside the gene matches: 7. The CDR3 runs to 18 residues. Germline lookup yields CDR1 SNHLY and CDR2 FYNNEI.

The chain combines TRBV28 with TRBJ2-1, with 7 nucleotides matching TRBD2. V lost 3 bases and J lost 10; bases outside the gene matches: 15. Per the germline V gene, CDR1 is MDHEN and CDR2 is SYDVKM. The CDR3 length is 16 residues. CDR3 DNA: TGTGCCAGCAGTTTCCATTCTACTAGCGCGGTAAACGAGCAGTTCTTC. Encoded protein: CASSFHSTSAVNEQFF.

V gene TRBV7-8 combines with J gene TRBJ2-7, with unresolved D. Trimming took 5 bases from V and 2 from J, leaving 10 bases between them. This CDR3 has 13 residues. Looked up from germline, CDR1 is SGHVS and CDR2 is FQNEAQ. CDR3 in DNA: TGTGCCAGCAGCCGGACCGATCCCTACGAGCAGTACTTC. This encodes CASSRTDPYEQYF.

The J gene is TRBJ1-3, the V gene TRBV5-4; D gene ambiguous. This CDR3 contains 14 residues. The V gene's germline CDR1 is SGHNT and CDR2 YYREEE (reference sequence). V lost 3 bases and J lost 0, with 7 bases in between. The CDR3 DNA reads TGTGCCAGCAGCTCCCCCGTCTCTGGAAACACCATATATTTT. Its translation is CASSSPVSGNTIYF.

CDR3: CASSLTGQGLQETQYF. The DNA of the CDR3 is TGTGCCAGCAGTTTAACTGGACAGGGCTTACAAGAGACCCAGTACTTC. The V gene is TRBV28, the J gene TRBJ2-5; 8 nucleotides align to TRBD1. Germline trimming cut 2 bases from V and 2 bases from J; bases unmatched to any gene: 7. The germline gives CDR1 MDHEN, CDR2 SYDVKM. This CDR3 has 16 residues.